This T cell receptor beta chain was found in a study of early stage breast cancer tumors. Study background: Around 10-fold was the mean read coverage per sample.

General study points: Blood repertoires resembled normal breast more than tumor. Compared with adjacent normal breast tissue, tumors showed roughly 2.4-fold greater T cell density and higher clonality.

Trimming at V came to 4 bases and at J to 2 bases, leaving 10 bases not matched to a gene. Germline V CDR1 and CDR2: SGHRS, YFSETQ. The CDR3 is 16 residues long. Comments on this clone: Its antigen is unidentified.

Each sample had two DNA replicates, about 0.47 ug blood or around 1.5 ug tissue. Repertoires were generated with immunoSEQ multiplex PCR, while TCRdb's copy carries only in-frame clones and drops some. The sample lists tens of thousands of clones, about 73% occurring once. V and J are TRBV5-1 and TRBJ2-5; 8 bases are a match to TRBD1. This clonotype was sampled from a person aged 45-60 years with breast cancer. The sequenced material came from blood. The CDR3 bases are TGCGCCAGCAGCGTTCAGGGGGCGCGAGCGCAAGAGACCCAGTACTTC. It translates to CASSVQGARAQETQYF.